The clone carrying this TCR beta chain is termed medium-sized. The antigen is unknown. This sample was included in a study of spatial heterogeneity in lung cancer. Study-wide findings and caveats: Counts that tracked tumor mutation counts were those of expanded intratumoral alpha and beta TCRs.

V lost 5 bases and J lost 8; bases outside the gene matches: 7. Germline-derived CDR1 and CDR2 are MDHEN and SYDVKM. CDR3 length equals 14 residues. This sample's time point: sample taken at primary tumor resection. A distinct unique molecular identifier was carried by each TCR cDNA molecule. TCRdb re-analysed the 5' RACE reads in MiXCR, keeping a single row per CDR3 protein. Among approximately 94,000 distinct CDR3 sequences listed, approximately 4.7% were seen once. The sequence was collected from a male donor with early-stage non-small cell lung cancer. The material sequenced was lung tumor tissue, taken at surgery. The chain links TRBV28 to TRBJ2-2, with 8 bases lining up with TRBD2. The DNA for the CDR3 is TGTGCCAGCAGTGCCGGACTAGCTTGGGGGGAGCTGTTTTTT. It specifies CASSAGLAWGELFF.